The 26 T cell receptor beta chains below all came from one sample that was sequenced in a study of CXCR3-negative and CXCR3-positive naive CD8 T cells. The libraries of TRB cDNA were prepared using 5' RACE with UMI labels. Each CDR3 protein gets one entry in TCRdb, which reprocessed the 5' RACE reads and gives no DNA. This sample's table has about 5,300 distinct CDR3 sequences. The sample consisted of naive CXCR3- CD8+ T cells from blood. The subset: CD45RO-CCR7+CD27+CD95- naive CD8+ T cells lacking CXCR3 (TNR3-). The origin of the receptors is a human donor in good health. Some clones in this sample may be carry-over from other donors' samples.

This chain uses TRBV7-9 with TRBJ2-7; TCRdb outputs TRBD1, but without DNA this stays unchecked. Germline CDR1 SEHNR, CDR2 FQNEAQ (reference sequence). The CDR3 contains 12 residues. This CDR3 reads CASSSQGFEQYF.

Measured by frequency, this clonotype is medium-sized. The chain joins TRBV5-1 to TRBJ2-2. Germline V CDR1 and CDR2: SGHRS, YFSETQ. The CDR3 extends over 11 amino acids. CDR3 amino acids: CASSFTGELFF.

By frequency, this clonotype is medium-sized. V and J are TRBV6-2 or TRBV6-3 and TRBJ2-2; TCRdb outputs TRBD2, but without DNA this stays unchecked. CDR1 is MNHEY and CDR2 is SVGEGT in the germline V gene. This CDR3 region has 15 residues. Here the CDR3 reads CASSSGREDTGELFF.

The CDR3 region is CASSYTTGTDIYGYTF. This sequence joins TRBV6-2 or TRBV6-3 and TRBJ1-2; the TCRdb call, TRBD1, lacks DNA for checking. CDR1 and CDR2 (germline): MNHEY, SVGEGT. This CDR3 spans 16 amino acids.

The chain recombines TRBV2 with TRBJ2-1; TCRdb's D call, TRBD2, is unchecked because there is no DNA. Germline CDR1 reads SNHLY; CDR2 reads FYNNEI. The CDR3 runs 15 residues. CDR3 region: CASSGEYTRSNEQFF.

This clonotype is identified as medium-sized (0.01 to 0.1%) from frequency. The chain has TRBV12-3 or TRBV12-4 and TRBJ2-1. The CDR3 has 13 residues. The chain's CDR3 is CASGLAGLNEQFF.

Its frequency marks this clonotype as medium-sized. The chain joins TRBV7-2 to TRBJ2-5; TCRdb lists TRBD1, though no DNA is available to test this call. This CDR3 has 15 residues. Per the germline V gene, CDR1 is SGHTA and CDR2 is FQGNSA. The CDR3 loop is CASSPGTAYQETQYF.

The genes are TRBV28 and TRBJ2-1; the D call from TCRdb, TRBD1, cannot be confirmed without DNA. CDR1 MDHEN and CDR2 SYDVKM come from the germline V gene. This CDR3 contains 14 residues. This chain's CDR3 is CASIQDRGLAEQFF.

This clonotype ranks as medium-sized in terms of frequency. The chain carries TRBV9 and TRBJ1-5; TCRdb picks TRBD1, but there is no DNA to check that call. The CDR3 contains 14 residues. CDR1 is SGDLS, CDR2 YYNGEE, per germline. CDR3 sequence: CASSVAGGNQPQHF.

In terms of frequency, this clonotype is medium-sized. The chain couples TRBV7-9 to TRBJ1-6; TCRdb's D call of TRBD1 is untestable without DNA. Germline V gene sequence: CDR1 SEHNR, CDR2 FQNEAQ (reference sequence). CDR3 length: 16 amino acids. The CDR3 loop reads CASSRDSAWRGSPLHF.

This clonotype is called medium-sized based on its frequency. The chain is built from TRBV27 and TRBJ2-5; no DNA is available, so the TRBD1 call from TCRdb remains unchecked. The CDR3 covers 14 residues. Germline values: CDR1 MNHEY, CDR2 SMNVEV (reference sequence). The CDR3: CASSSTGTAETQYF.

CDR3 protein: CASSPAPGPGYGYAF. The chain joins TRBV18 to TRBJ1-2. Germline V gene lookup returns CDR1 KGHSH and CDR2 LQKENI. The CDR3 length is 15 residues.

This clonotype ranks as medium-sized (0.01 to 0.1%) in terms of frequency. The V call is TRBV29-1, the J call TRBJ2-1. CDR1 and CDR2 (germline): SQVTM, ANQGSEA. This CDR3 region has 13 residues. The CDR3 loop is CSVTPLGYNEQFF.

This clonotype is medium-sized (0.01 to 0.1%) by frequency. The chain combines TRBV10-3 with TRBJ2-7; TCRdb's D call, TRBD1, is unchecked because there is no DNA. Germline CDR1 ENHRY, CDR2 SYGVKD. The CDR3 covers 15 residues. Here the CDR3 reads CAISGGSTKPYEQYF.

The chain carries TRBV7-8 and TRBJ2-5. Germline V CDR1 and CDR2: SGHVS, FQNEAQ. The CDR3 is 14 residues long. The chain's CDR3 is CASSLDGWQETQYF. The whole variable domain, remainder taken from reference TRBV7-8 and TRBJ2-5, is GAGVSQSPRYKVAKRGQDVALRCDPISGHVSLFWYQQALGQGPEFLTYFQNEAQLDKSGLPSDRFFAERPEGSVSTLKIQRTQQEDSAVYLCASSLDGWQETQYFGPGTRLLVL.

CDR3 sequence: CASSYLGDTEAFF. This rearrangement joins TRBV6-5 to TRBJ1-1; there is no DNA to check the TCRdb D call of TRBD1. Germline V lookup: CDR1 MNHEY, CDR2 SVGAGI. The CDR3 covers 13 residues.

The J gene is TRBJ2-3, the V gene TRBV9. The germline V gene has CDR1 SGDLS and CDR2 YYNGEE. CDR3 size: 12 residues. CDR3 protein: CASSHNTDTQYF.

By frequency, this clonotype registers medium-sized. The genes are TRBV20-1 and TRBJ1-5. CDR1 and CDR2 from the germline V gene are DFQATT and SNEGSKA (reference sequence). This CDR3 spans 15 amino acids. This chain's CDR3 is CSARPPAEPLEPQHF.

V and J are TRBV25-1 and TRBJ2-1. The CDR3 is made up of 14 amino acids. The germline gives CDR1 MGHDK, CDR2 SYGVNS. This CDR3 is CTSIKVYGNNEQFF.

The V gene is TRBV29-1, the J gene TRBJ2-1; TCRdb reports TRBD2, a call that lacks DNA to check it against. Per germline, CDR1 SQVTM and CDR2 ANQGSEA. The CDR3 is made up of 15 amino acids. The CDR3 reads CSVVPGTSGHNEQFF.

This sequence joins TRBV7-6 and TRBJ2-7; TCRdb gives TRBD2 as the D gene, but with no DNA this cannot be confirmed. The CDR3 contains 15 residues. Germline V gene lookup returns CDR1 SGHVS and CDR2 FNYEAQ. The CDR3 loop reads CASSLAMSGIYEQYF.

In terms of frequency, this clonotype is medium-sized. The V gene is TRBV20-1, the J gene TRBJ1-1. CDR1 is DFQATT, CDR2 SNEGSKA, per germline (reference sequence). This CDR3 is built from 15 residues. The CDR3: CSARDLYQVNTEAFF.

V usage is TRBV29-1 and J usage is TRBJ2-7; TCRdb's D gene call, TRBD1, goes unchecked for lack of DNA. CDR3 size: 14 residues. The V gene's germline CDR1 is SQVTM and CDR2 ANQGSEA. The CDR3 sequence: CSAELPGQGVEQYF.

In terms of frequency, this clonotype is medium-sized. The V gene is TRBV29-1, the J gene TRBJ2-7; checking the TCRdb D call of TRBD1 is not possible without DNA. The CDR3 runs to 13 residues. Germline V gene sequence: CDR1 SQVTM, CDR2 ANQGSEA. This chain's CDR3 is CSVAPDRAYEQYF.

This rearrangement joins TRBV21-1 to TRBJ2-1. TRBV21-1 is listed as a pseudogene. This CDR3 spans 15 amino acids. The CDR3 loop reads CASSKERSVDNEQFF.

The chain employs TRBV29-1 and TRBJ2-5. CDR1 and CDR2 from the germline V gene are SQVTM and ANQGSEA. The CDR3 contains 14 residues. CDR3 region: CSVVSRSAQETQYF.